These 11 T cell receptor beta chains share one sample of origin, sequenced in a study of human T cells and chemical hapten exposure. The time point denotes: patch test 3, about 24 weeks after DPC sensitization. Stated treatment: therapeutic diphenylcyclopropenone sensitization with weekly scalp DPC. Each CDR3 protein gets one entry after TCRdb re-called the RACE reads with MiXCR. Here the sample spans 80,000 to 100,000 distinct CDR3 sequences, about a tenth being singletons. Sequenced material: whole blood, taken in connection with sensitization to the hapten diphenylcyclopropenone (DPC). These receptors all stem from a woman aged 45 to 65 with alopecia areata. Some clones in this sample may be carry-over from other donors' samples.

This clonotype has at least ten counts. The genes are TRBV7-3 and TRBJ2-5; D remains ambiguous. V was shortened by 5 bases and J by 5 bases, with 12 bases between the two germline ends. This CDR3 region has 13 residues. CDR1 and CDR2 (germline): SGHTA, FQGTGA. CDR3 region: CASSPLPGETQYF. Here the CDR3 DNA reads TGTGCCAGCAGCCCACTACCCGGGGAGACCCAGTACTTC.

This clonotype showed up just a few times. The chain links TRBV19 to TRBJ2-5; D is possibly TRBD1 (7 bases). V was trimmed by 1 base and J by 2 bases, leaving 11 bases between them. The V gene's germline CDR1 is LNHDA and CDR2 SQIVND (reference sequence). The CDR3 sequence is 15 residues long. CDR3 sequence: CASSIGRGRQETQYF. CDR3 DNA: TGTGCCAGTAGTATAGGGAGGGGGCGACAAGAGACCCAGTACTTC.

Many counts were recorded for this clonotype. The CDR3 nucleotides are TGTGCCAGCAGCATAGCGGGGTACAATGAGCAGTTCTTC. Translating gives CASSIAGYNEQFF. The rearrangement uses TRBV11-2 and TRBJ2-1; TRBD2 matches 8 bases. The junction had 1 base not matched to a gene; V was cut back by 5 bases and J by 4 bases. CDR3 length: 13 residues. The germline V gene encodes CDR1 SGHAT and CDR2 FQNNGV. Based on the CDR3 plus reference TRBV11-2 and TRBJ2-1, the full variable domain is EAGVAQSPRYKIIEKRQSVAFWCNPISGHATLYWYQQILGQGPKLLIQFQNNGVVDDSQLPKDRFSAERLKGVDSTLKIQPAKLEDSAVYLCASSIAGYNEQFFGPGTRLTVL.

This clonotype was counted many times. CDR3 sequence: CASSIRTSAFQETQYF. In DNA form, the CDR3 reads TGTGCCAGCAGTATACGGACTAGCGCGTTCCAAGAGACCCAGTACTTC. This chain uses TRBV27 with TRBJ2-5; 9 positions match TRBD2. Germline CDR1 and CDR2: MNHEY and SMNVEV (reference sequence). The junction had 8 bases not matched to a gene; V was cut back by 5 bases and J by 1 base. The length of the CDR3 is 16 residues.

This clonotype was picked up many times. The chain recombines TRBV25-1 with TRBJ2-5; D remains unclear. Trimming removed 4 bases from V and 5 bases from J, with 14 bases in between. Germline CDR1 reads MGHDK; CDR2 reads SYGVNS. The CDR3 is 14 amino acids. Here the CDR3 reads CASSGRAIVETQYF. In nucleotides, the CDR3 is TGTGCCAGCAGTGGCCGAGCGATCGTGGAGACCCAGTACTTC.

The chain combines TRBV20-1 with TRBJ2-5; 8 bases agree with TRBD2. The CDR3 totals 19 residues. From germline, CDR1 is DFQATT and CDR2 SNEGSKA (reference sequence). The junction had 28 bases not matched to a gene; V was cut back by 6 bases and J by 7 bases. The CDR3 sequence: CSAQASPPLGGRPPGTQYF. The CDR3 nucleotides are TGCAGTGCCCAGGCCTCACCCCCACTTGGCGGGAGGCCGCCGGGGACCCAGTACTTC.

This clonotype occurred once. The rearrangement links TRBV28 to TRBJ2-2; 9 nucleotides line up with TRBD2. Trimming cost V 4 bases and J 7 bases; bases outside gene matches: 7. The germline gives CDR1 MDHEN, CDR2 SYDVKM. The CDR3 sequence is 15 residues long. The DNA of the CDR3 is TGTGCCAGCAGTTACGCGGGAGGGCCTGTCGGGGAGCTGTTTTTT. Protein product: CASSYAGGPVGELFF.

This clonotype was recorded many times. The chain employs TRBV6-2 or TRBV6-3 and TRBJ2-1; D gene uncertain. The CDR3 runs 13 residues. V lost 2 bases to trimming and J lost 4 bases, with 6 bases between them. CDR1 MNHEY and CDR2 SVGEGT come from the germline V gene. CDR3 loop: CASSYGTYNEQFF. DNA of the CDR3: TGTGCCAGCAGTTACGGCACTTACAATGAGCAGTTCTTC.

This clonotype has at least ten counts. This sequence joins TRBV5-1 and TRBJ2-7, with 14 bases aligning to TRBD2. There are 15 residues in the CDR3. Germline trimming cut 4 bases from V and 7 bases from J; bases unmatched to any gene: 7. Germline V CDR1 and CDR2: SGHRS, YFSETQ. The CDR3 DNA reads TGCGCCAGCAGCCCGGGACTAGCGGGAGCGGTGGAGCAGTACTTC. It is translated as CASSPGLAGAVEQYF.

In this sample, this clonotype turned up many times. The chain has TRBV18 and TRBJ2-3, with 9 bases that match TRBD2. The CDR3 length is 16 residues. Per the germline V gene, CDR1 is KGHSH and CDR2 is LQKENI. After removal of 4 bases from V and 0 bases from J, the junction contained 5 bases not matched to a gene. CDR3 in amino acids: CASSLKTSGSTDTQYF. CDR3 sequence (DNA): TGTGCCAGCTCACTCAAAACTAGCGGGAGCACAGATACGCAGTATTTT. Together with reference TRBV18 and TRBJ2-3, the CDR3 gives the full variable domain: NAGVMQNPRHLVRRRGQEARLRCSPMKGHSHVYWYRQLPEEGLKFMVYLQKENIIDESGMPKERFSAEFPKEGPSILRIQQVVRGDSAAYFCASSLKTSGSTDTQYFGPGTRLTVL.

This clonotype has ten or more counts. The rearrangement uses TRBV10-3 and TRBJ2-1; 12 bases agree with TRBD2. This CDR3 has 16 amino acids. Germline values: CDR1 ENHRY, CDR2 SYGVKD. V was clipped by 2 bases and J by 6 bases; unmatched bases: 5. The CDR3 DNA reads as TGTGCCATCAGTGAGCAGACTAGCGGGAGAGGCAATGAGCAGTTCTTC. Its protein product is CAISEQTSGRGNEQFF.